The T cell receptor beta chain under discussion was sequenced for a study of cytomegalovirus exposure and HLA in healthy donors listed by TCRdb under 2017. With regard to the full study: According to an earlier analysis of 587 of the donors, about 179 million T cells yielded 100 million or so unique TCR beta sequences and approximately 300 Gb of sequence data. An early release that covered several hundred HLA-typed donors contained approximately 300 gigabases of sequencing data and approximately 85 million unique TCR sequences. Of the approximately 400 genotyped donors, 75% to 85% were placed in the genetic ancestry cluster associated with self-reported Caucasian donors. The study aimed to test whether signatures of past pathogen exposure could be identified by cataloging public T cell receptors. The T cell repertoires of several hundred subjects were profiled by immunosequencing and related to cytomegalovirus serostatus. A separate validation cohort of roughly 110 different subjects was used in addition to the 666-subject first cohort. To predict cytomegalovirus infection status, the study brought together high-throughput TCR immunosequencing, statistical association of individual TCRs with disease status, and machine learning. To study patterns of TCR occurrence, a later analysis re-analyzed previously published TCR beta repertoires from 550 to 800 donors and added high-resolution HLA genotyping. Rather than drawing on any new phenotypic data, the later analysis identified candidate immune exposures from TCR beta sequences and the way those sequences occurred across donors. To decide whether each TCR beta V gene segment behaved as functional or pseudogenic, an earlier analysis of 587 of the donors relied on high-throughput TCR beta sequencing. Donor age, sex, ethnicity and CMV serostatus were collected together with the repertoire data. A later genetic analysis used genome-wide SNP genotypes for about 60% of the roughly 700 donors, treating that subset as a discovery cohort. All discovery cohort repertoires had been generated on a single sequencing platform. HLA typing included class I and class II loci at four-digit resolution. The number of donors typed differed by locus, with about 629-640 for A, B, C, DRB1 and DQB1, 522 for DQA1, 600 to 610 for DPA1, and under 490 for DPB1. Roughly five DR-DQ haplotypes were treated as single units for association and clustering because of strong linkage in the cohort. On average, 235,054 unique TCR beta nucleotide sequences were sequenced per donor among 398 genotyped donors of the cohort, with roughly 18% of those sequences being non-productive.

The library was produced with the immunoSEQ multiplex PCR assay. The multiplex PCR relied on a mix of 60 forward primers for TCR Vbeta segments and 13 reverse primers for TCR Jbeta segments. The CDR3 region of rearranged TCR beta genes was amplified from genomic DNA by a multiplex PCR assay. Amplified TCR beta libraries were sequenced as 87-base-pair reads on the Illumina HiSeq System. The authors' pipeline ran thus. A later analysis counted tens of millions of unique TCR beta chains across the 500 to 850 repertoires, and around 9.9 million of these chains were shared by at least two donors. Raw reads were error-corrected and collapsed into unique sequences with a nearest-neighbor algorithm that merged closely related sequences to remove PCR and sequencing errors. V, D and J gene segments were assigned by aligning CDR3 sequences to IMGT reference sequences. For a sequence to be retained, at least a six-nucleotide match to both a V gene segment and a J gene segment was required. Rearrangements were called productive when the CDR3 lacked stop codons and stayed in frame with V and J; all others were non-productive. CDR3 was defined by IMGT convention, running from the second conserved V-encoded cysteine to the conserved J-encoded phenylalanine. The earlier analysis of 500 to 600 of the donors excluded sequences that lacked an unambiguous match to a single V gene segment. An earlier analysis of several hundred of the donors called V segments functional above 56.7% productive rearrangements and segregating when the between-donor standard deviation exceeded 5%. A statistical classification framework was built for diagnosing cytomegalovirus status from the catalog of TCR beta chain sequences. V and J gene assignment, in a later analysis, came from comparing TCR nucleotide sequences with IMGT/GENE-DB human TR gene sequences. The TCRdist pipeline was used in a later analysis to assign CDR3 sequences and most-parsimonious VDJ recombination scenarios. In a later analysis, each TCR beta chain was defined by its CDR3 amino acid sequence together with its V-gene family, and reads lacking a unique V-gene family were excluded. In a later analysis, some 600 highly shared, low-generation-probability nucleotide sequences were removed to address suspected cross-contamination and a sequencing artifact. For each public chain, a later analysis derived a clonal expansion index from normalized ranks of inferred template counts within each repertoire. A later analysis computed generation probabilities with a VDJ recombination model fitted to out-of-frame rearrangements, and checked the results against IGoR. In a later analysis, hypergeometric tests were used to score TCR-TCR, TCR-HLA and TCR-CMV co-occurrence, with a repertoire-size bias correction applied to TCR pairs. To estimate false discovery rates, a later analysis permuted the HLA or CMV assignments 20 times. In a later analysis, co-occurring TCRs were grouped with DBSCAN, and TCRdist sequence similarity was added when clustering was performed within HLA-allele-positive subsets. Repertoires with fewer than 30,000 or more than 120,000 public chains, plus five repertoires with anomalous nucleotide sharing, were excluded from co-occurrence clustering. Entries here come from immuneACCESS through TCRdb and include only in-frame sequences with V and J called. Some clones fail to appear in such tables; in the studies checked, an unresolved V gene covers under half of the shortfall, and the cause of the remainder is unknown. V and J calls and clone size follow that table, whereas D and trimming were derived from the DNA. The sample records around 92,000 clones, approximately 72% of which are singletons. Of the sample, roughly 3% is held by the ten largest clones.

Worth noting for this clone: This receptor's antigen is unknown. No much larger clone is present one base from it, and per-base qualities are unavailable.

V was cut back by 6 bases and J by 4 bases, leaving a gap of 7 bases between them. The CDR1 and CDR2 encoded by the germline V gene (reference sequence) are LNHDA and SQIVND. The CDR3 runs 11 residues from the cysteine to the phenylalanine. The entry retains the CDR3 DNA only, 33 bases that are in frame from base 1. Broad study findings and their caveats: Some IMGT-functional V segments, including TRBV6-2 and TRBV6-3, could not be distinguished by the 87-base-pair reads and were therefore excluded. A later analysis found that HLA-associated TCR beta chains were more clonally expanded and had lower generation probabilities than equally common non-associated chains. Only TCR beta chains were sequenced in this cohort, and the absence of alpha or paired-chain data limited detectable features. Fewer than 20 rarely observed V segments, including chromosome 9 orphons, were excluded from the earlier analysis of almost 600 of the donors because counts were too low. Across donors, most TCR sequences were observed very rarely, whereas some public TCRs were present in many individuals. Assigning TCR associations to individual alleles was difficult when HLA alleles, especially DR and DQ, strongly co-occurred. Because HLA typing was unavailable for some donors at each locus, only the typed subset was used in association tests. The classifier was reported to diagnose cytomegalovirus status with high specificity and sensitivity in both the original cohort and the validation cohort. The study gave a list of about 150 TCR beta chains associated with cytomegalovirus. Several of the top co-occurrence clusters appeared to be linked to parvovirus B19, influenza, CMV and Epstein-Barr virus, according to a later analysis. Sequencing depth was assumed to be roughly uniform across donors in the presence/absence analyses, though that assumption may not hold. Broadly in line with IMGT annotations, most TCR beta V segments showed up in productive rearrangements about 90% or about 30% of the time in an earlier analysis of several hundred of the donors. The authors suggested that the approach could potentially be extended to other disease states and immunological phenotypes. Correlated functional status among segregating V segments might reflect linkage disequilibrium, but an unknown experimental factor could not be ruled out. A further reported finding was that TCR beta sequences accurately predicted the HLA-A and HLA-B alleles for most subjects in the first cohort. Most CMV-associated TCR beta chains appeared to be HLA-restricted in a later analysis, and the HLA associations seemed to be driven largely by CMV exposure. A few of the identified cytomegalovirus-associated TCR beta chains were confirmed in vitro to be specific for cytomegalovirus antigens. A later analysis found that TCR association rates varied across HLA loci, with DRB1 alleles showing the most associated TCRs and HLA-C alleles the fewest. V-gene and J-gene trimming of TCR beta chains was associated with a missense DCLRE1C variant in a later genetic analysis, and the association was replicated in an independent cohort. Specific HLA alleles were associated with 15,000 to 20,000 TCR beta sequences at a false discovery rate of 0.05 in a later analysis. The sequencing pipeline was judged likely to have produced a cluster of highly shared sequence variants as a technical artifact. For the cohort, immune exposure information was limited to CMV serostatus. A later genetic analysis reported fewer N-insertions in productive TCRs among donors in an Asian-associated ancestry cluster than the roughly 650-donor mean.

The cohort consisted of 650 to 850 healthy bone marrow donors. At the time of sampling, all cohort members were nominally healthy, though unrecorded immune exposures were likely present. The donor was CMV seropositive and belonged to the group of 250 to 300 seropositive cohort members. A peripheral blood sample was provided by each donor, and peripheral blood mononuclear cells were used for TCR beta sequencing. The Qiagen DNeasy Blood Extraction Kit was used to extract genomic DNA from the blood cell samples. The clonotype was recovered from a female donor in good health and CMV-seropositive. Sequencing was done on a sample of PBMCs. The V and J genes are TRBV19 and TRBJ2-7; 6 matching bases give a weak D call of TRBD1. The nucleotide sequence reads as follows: TGTGCCAGTAGCACAGGGTACGAGCAGTACTTC. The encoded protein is CASSTGYEQYF.